One sample yielded the 10 T cell receptor beta chains listed below, sequenced in a study of blood T cell repertoires in COVID-19. Using immunoSEQ multiplex PCR, the repertoire was profiled, and TCRdb retains in-frame clones only, with some absent. The table shows over 35,000 clones, with roughly 83% occurring only once. The sample consisted of peripheral blood. These receptors originate from a human donor with acute or convalescent COVID-19. The donor label of this sample is uncertain.

This clone appeared a single time. The V call is TRBV9, the J call TRBJ1-2, with 8 bases matching TRBD1. Per germline, CDR1 SGDLS and CDR2 YYNGEE. This CDR3 comprises 13 residues. The V segment lost 3 bases and the J segment 8 bases; nucleotides outside the gene matches: 6. CDR3 protein: CASSATGAWGYTF. In nucleotides, the CDR3 is TGTGCCAGCAGCGCGACAGGGGCGTGGGGCTACACCTTC.

V is TRBV5-1 and J is TRBJ2-2; 8 bases align to TRBD1. The CDR3 loop spans 14 amino acids. CDR1 is SGHRS, CDR2 YFSETQ, per germline. V lost 4 bases, J lost 6 bases, and 5 bases stayed unmatched. The CDR3 loop reads CASSGRGLPGELFF. CDR3 nucleotides: TGCGCCAGCAGCGGCAGGGGGCTTCCCGGGGAGCTGTTTTTT.

The CDR3 loop reads CASSVGQNNSPLHF. DNA of the CDR3: TGTGCCAGCAGCGTAGGACAGAATAATTCACCCCTCCACTTT. The rearrangement uses TRBV9 and TRBJ1-6; weak D call: TRBD1 (5 bases). V lost 0 bases, J lost 5 bases, and 6 bases lay in between. The CDR3 totals 14 residues. Germline V gene data show CDR1 as SGDLS and CDR2 as YYNGEE.

The rearrangement links TRBV19 to TRBJ1-5, with TRBD1 identical over 12 bases. Germline V gives CDR1 LNHDA, CDR2 SQIVND (reference sequence). The CDR3 has 16 residues. Unmatched junction bases numbered 6, after V lost 5 bases and J lost 4 bases. This CDR3 reads CASSARGQGANQPQHF. The CDR3 bases are TGTGCCAGTAGTGCAAGGGGACAGGGGGCAAATCAGCCCCAGCATTTT.

This clone was picked up a small number of times. The chain is built from TRBV6-5 and TRBJ1-1, with TRBD1 matching 9 bases. The CDR3 extends over 14 amino acids. Germline values: CDR1 MNHEY, CDR2 SVGAGI. J gave up 1 base and V 6 bases, and 3 bases lay outside the gene matches. CDR3 coding DNA: TGTGCCAGCAGAAGGACAGGGGCGAACACTGAAGCTTTCTTT. Amino acids: CASRRTGANTEAFF.

For the CDR3, the DNA is TGTGCCAGCAGCTTAGGAGGGTCGTGGTATGGCTACACCTTC. It is translated as CASSLGGSWYGYTF. The chain carries TRBV7-8 and TRBJ1-2; no clear D. Germline assignment: CDR1 SGHVS and CDR2 FQNEAQ. The CDR3 is made up of 14 amino acids. V lost 1 base and J 5 bases, leaving 11 bases between the germline ends.

The rearrangement uses TRBV20-1 and TRBJ1-1; a possible D gene is TRBD1 (6 bases). Trimming stripped 3 bases from V and 1 base from J, with 12 bases between. Per the germline V gene, CDR1 is DFQATT and CDR2 is SNEGSKA (reference sequence). The CDR3 is 14 residues long. CDR3 coding DNA: TGCAGTGCTAGTAAGGGACACCGGAACACTGAAGCTTTCTTT. Amino acids: CSASKGHRNTEAFF.

V usage is TRBV5-4 and J usage is TRBJ2-7; 7 nucleotides align to TRBD1. The CDR3 totals 14 residues. Germline assignment: CDR1 SGHNT and CDR2 YYREEE (reference sequence). J lost 2 bases, V lost 4 bases, and 6 bases had no gene match. The CDR3 region is CASSLDQGAYEQYF. CDR3 DNA: TGTGCCAGCAGCCTGGACCAGGGGGCCTACGAGCAGTACTTC.

With respect to this clone: Relative to the germline gene, one junction end is altered; a read error may explain this. The rearrangement joins TRBV11-3 to TRBJ2-5, with D possibly TRBD1 on 6 matching bases. Germline lookup yields CDR1 SGHNT and CDR2 YENEEA. The CDR3 runs 8 residues. CDR3: CASSPGDF. CDR3 DNA sequence: TGTGCCAGCAGCCCAGGGGACTTC.

This rearrangement joins TRBV19 to TRBJ2-7; the match to TRBD1 covers 11 bases. Germline CDR1 reads LNHDA; CDR2 reads SQIVND (reference sequence). The CDR3 extends over 16 amino acids. The V and J ends lost 9 bases and 2 bases, in that order; junction bases with no gene match: 12. The CDR3 sequence: CASRSSGTGGTYEQYF. CDR3 nucleotide sequence: TGTGCCAGCCGATCCTCTGGGACAGGGGGAACCTACGAGCAGTACTTC.